This T cell receptor beta chain appears in the sequencing data of a study of blood T cell repertoires in COVID-19. Across the whole study: The samples span acute and convalescent COVID-19 from the United States, Italy and Spain. Sources were T cells, B-cell-depleted T cells, or PBMCs; the material itself was cDNA or gDNA.

The CDR3 is 13 amino acids. Germline V lookup: CDR1 GTSNPN, CDR2 SVGIG (reference sequence). V lost 1 base and J 6 bases, leaving 11 bases between the germline ends. Study processing details: Estimation of nucleated cell counts relied on the amplification of reference gene primers. The assay was immunoSEQ multiplex PCR, and TCRdb's table has in-frame clones only and misses some. V and J calls and clone size follow that table, whereas D and trimming were derived from the DNA. The data show around 68,000 clones, with roughly 84% seen just once and less than 8% held by the top ten. The chain carries TRBV30 and TRBJ2-3, with D possibly being TRBD2 (5 bases). The material sequenced was peripheral blood. This sequence was found in a man in his fifties with active COVID-19. The CDR3 bases are TGTGCCTGGAGTGCACAGAGAGGGGATACGCAGTATTTT. It codes for CAWSAQRGDTQYF.